This T cell receptor (beta chain) was identified during a study of graft-versus-host responses after intestinal transplantation. This CDR3 has 14 residues. Germline assignment: CDR1 MNHEY and CDR2 SMNVEV (reference sequence). J gave up 3 bases and V 0 bases, and 1 base lay outside the gene matches. Worth noting for this clone: The antigen remains undetermined.

The method was immunoSEQ multiplex PCR; TCRdb's version includes in-frame clones alone and lacks a portion of them. The data hold 90,000 to 95,000 clones, with about nine tenths observed a single time. The sequencing used unstimulated CD8+ T cells sorted from spleen or lymph node cells, collected before intestinal transplant. The clonotype was recovered from a human donor who received an intestinal transplant. This sequence joins TRBV27 and TRBJ2-7; the match to TRBD1 covers 8 bases. CDR3 loop: CASSLSGTGYEQYF. The CDR3 DNA sequence: TGTGCCAGCAGTTTATCCGGGACAGGCTACGAGCAGTACTTC.